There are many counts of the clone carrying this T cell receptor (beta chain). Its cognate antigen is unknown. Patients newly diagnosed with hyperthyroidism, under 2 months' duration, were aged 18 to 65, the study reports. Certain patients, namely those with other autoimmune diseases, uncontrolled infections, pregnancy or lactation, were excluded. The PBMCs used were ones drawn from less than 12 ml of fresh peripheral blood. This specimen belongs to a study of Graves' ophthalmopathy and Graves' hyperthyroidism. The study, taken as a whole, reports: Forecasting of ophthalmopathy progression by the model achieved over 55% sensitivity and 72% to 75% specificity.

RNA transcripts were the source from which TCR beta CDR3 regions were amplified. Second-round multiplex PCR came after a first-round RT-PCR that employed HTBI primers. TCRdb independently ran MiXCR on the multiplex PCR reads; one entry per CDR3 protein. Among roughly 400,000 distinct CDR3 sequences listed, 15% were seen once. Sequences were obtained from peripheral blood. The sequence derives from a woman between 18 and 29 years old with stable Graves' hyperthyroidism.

In DNA, the CDR3 is TGTGCCAGCTTGCCCCGGACAGGTAGCAATCAGCCCCAGCATTTT. It is translated as CASLPRTGSNQPQHF. The chain uses TRBV12-3 or TRBV12-4 and TRBJ1-5; TRBD1 agrees at 7 bases. This CDR3 is built from 15 residues. V lost 8 bases to trimming and J lost 0 bases; unmatched junction nucleotides: 7.